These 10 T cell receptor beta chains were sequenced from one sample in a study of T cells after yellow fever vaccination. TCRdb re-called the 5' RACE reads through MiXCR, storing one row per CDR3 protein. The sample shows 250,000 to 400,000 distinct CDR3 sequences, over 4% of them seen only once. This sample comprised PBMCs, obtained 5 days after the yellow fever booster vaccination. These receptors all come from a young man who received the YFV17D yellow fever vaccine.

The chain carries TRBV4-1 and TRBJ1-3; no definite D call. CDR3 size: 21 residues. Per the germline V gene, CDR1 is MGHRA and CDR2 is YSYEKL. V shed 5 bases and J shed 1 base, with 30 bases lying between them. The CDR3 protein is CASSTLGRGRRVNLSGNTIYF. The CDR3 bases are TGCGCCAGCAGCACCTTGGGGAGAGGGCGGCGGGTTAATCTATCTGGAAACACCATATATTTT.

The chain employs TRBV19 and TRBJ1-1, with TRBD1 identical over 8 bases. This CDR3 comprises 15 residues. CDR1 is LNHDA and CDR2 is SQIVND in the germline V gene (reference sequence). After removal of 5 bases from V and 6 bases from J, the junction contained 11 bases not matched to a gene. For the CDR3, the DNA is TGTGCCAGTAGTCCCCAGGACAGGGCCCAACCTGAAGCTTTCTTT. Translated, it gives CASSPQDRAQPEAFF.

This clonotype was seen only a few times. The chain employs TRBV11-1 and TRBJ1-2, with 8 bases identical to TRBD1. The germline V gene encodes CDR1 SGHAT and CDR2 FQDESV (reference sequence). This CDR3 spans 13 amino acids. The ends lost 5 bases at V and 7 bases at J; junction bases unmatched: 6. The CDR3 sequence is CASSQDRAGGYTF. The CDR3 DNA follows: TGTGCCAGCAGCCAGGACAGGGCTGGTGGCTACACCTTC.

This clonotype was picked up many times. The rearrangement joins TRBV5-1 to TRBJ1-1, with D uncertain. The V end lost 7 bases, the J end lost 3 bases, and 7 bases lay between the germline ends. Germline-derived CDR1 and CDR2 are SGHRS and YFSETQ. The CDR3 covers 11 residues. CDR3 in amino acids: CASVWDTEAFF. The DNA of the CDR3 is TGCGCCAGCGTCTGGGACACTGAAGCTTTCTTT.

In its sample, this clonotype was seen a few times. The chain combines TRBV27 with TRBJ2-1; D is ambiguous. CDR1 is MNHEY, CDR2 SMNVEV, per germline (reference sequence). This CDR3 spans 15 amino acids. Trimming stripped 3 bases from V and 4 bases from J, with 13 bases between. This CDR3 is CASSFDGLEYNEQFF. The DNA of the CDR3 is TGTGCCAGCAGTTTCGATGGCCTCGAATACAATGAGCAGTTCTTC.

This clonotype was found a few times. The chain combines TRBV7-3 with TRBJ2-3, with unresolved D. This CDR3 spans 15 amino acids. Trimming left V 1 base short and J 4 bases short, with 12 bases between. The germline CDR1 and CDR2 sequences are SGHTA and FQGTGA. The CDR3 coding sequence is TGTGCCAGCAGCTTAATAGGGTGGATCCCAGATACGCAGTATTTT. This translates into CASSLIGWIPDTQYF.

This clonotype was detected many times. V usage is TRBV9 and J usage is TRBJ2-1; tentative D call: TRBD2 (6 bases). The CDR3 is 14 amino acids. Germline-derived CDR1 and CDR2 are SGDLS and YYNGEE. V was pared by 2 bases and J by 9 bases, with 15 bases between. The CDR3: CASSVSSGLSEQFF. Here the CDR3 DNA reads TGTGCCAGCAGCGTCAGTAGCGGTCTTAGTGAGCAGTTCTTC.

CDR3 in amino acids: CASSKGALSGNTIYF. CDR3 nucleotides: TGTGCCAGCAGTAAGGGAGCCCTCTCTGGAAACACCATATATTTT. V and J are TRBV5-4 and TRBJ1-3; no clear D gene. Trimming removed 5 bases at V and 0 bases at J, with 12 bases between. In germline, CDR1 is SGHNT, CDR2 YYREEE (reference sequence). The CDR3 covers 15 residues.

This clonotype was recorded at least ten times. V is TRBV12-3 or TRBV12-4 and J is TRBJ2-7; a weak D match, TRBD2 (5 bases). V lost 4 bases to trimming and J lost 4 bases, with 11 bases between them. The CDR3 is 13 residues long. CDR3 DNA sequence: TGTGCCAGCAGTTGGAGAAGGAGGTACGAGCAGTACTTC. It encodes CASSWRRRYEQYF.

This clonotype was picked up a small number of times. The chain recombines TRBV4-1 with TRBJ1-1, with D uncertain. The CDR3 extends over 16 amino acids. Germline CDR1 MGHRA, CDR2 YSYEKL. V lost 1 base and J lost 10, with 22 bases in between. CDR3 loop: CASSQVKGRRTEGAFF. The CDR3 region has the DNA TGCGCCAGCAGCCAAGTCAAAGGACGTAGGACTGAAGGAGCTTTCTTT.